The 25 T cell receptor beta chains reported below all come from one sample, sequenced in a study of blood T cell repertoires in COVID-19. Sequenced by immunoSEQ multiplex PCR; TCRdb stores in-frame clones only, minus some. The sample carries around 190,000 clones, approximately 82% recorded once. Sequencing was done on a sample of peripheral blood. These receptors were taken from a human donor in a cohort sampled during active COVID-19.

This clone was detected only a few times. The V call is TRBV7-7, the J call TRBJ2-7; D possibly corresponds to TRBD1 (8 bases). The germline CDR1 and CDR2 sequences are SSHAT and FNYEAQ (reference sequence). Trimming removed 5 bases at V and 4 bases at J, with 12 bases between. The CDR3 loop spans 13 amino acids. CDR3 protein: CASSLQGGYEQYF. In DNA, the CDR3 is TGTGCCAGCAGCCTACAGGGGGGGTACGAGCAGTACTTC.

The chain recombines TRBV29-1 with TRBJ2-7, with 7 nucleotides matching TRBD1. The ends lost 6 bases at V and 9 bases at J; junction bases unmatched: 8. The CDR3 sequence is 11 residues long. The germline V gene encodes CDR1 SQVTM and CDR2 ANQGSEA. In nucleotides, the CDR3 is TGCAGCGTCGCACAGGGGCTGGGGCAGTACTTC. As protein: CSVAQGLGQYF.

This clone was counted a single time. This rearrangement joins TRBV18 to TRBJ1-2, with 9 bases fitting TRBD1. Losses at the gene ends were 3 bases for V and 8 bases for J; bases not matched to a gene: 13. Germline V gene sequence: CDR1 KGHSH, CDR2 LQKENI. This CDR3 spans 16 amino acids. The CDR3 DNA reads TGTGCCAGCTCACCTGGGACAGGGACCCCCACATCCGGCTACACCTTC. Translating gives CASSPGTGTPTSGYTF. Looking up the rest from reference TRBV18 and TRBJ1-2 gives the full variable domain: NAGVMQNPRHLVRRRGQEARLRCSPMKGHSHVYWYRQLPEEGLKFMVYLQKENIIDESGMPKERFSAEFPKEGPSILRIQQVVRGDSAAYFCASSPGTGTPTSGYTFGSGTRLTVV.

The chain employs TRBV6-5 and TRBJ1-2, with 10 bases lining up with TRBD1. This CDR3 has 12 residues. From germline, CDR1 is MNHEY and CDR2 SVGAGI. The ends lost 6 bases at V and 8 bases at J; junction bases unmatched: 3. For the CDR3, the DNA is TGTGCCAGCAGGGGGACAGGGGACGGCTACACCTTC. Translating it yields CASRGTGDGYTF.

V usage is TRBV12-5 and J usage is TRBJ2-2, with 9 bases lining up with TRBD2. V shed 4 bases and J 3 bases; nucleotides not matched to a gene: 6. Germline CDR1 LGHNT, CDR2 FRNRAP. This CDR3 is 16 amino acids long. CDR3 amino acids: CASGSLAGDYTGELFF. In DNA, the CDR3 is TGTGCTAGTGGTTCCTTAGCGGGAGACTACACCGGGGAGCTGTTTTTT. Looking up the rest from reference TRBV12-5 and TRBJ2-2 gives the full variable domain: DARVTQTPRHKVTEMGQEVTMRCQPILGHNTVFWYRQTMMQGLELLAYFRNRAPLDDSGMPKDRFSAEMPDATLATLKIQPSEPRDSAVYFCASGSLAGDYTGELFFGEGSRLTVL.

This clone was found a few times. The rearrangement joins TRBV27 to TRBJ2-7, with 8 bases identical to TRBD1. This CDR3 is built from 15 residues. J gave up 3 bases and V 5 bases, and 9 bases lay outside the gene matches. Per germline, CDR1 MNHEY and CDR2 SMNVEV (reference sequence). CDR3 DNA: TGTGCCAGCAGTAAATTCGGACAGGGAATCTACGAGCAGTACTTC. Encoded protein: CASSKFGQGIYEQYF.

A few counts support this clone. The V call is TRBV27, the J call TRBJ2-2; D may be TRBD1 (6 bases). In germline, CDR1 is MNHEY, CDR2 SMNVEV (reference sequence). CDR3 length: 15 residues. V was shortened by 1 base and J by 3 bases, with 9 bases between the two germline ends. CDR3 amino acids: CASSLYRQDTGELFF. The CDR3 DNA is TGTGCCAGCAGTTTATACCGACAGGACACCGGGGAGCTGTTTTTT.

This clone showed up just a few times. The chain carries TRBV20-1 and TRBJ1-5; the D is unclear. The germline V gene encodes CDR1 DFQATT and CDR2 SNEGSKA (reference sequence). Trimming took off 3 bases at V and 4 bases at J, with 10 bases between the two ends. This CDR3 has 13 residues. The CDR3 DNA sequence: TGCAGTGCTAGTGTACCTAATAATCAGCCCCAGCATTTT. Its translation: CSASVPNNQPQHF.

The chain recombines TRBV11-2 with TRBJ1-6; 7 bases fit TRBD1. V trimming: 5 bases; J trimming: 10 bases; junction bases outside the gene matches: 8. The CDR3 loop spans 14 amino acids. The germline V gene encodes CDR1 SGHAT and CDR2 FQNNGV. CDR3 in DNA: TGTGCCAGCAGCCAGAGACAGGGAGTGTCACCCCTCCACTTT. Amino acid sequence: CASSQRQGVSPLHF.

The DNA for the CDR3 is TGTGCCAGCAGCTCCGGACAGGGGGCCCCCACTGAAGCTTTCTTT. As protein: CASSSGQGAPTEAFF. V gene TRBV3-1 (or the pseudogene TRBV3-2) combines with J gene TRBJ1-1; TRBD1 matches at 11 bases. The germline V gene encodes CDR1 LGHDT and CDR2 YNNKEL (reference sequence). V lost 5 bases to trimming and J lost 4 bases; unmatched junction nucleotides: 6. This CDR3 is built from 15 residues.

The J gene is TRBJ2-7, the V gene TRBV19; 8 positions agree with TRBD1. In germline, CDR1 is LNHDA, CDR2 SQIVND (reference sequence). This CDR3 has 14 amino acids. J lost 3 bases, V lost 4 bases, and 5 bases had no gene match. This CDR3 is CASSTGTGFYEQYF. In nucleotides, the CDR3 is TGTGCCAGTAGTACCGGGACAGGATTCTACGAGCAGTACTTC.

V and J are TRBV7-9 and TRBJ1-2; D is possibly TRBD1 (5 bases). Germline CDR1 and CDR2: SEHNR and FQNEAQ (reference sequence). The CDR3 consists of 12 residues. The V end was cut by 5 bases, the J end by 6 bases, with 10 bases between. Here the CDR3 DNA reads TGTGCCAGCAGCCAGGACAAAAATGGCTACACCTTC. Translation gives CASSQDKNGYTF.

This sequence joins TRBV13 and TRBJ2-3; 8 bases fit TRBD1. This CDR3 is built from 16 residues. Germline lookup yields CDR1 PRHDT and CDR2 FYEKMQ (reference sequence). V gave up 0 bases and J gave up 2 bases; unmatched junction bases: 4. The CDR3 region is CASSLGRQGTTDTQYF. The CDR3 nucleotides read TGTGCCAGCAGCTTAGGAAGACAGGGGACCACAGATACGCAGTATTTT. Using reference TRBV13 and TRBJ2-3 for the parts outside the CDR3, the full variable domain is AAGVIQSPRHLIKEKRETATLKCYPIPRHDTVYWYQQGPGQDPQFLISFYEKMQSDKGSIPDRFSAQQFSDYHSELNMSSLELGDSALYFCASSLGRQGTTDTQYFGPGTRLTVL.

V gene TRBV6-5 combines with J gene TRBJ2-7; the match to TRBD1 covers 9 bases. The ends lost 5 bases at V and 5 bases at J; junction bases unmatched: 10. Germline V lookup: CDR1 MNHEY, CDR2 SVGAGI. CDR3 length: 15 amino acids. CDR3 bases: TGTGCCAGCAGTCCCGTAGGACAGGGGTTTAACGAGCAGTACTTC. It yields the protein CASSPVGQGFNEQYF.

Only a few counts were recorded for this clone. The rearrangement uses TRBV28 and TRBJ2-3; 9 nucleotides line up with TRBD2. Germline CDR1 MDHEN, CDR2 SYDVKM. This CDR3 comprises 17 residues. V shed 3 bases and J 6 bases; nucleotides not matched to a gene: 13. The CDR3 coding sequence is TGTGCCAGCAGTTTCCCTAGGGCTAGCGGGGATAAGGATACGCAGTATTTT. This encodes CASSFPRASGDKDTQYF.

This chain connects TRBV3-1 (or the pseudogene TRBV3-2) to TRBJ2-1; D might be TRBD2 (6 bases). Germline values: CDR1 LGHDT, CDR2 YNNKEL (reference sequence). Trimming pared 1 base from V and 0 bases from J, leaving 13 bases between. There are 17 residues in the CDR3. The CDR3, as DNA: TGTGCCAGCAGCCAAGCTACCGGGACTCCCTCCTACAATGAGCAGTTCTTC. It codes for CASSQATGTPSYNEQFF.

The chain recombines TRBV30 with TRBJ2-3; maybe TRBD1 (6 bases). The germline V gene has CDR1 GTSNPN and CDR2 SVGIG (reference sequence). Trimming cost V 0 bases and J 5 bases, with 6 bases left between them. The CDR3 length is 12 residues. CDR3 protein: CAWSVQGDTQYF. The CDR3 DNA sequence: TGTGCCTGGAGTGTACAGGGAGATACGCAGTATTTT. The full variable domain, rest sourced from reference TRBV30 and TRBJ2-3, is SQTIHQWPATLVQPVGSPLSLECTVEGTSNPNLYWYRQAAGRGLQLLFYSVGIGQISSEVPQNLSASRPQDRQFILSSKKLLLSDSGFYLCAWSVQGDTQYFGPGTRLTVL.

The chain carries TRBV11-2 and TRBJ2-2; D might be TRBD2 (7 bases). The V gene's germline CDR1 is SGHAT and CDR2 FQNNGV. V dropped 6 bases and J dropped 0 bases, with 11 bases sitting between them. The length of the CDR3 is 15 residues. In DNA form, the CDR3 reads TGTGCCAGCAGAAGCGGGACAACGAACACCGGGGAGCTGTTTTTT. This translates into CASRSGTTNTGELFF. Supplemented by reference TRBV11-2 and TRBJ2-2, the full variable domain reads EAGVAQSPRYKIIEKRQSVAFWCNPISGHATLYWYQQILGQGPKLLIQFQNNGVVDDSQLPKDRFSAERLKGVDSTLKIQPAKLEDSAVYLCASRSGTTNTGELFFGEGSRLTVL.

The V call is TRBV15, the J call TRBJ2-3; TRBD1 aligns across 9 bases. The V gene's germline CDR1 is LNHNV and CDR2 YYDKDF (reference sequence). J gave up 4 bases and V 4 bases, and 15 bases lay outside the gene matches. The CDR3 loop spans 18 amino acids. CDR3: CATSKDPGQGLEADTQYF. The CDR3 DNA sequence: TGTGCCACCAGCAAAGATCCGGGACAGGGTCTGGAGGCAGATACGCAGTATTTT. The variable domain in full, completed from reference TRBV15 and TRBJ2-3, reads DAMVIQNPRYQVTQFGKPVTLSCSQTLNHNVMYWYQQKSSQAPKLLFHYYDKDFNNEADTPDNFQSRRPNTSFCFLDIRSPGLGDTAMYLCATSKDPGQGLEADTQYFGPGTRLTVL.

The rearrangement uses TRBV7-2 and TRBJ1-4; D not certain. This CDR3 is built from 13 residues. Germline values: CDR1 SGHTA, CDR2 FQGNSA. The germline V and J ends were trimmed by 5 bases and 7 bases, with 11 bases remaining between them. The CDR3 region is CASSPTRVEKLFF. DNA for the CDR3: TGTGCCAGCAGCCCGACGAGGGTTGAAAAACTGTTTTTT.

CDR3 coding DNA: TGCGCCAGCAGCCTCGCTATACCACAGGTCATGAACACTGAAGCTTTCTTT. It encodes CASSLAIPQVMNTEAFF. The chain links TRBV5-1 to TRBJ1-1; D might be TRBD1 (5 bases). The length of the CDR3 is 17 residues. The ends were cut back, 4 bases at V and 0 bases at J, with 19 bases in the middle. Looked up from germline, CDR1 is SGHRS and CDR2 is YFSETQ.

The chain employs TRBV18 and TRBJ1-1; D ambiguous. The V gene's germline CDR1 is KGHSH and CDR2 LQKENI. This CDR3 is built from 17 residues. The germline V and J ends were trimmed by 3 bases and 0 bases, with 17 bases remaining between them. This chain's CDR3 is CASSPAPGEPMNTEAFF. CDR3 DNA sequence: TGTGCCAGCTCACCCGCGCCCGGGGAACCCATGAACACTGAAGCTTTCTTT.

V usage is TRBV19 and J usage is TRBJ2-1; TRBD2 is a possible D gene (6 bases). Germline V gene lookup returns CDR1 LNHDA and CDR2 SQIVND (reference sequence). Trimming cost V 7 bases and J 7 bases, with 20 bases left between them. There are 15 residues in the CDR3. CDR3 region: CASTPSGLALNEQFF. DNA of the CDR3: TGTGCCAGTACCCCCTCGGGGCTAGCGTTAAATGAGCAGTTCTTC. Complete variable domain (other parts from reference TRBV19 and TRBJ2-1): DGGITQSPKYLFRKEGQNVTLSCEQNLNHDAMYWYRQDPGQGLRLIYYSQIVNDFQKGDIAEGYSVSREKKESFPLTVTSAQKNPTAFYLCASTPSGLALNEQFFGPGTRLTVL.

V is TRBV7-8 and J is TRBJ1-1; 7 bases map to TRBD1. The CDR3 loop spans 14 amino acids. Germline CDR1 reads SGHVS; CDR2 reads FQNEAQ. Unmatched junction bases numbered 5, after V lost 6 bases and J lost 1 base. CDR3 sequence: CASRIQGGNTEAFF. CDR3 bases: TGTGCCAGCAGAATTCAGGGGGGGAACACTGAAGCTTTCTTT.

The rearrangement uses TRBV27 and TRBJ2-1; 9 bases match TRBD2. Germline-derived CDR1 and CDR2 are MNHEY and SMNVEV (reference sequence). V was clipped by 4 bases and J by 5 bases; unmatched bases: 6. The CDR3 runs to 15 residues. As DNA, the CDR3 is TGTGCCAGCAGTTCCCGGACTAGCGCTCACAATGAGCAGTTCTTC. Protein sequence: CASSSRTSAHNEQFF.